This T cell receptor (beta chain) was sequenced for a study of shared clonotypes between healthy human individuals (dated by TCRdb to 2020 to 2021). In terms of the full investigation: Two women and a few men aged 18 to 49 years were included in the cohort. Different laboratories and diverse techniques were used to prepare libraries and sequence TCR repertoires, to increase sequencing depth and limit assay-specific biases. Blood TCR repertoires of several healthy adults were deeply sequenced to estimate repertoire size and the extent of clonotype sharing between individuals. For each donor, CD4 naive and CD4 memory were each given three plates, CD8 naive was given two plates, and CD8 memory was given one plate. Per donor, leukapheresis produced somewhere between about 0.9 and 9.5 billion PBMCs. Findings and caveats that apply to the study as a whole: Rarefaction of sorted-subset datasets indicated incomplete sequencing despite the large sequencing depth. Naive subsets generally had larger estimated clonotype richness than memory subsets. The small number of donors limited the genetic and exposure-history diversity represented. Clonotypes shared by all four sorted-subset donors showed higher generation probabilities than non-shared clonotypes. Pairwise subsampling led to the expectation that sequencing depth would affect the degree of clonotype sharing among donors. Sampling was limited to blood, and TCR repertoires in tissue likely differ from TCR repertoires in blood. When a few donors were compared, the shared fraction of clonotypes was about 5.2% for naive CD4, approximately 3.5% for naive CD8, about 2.4% for memory CD4, and 0.35% to 0.4% for memory CD8.

Using the deep immunoSEQ assay, TCR CDR3 regions were amplified from genomic DNA by multiplex PCR. Extracted genomic DNA from each cell subset was spread evenly across all wells of several immunoSEQ 96-well plates, with each plate serving as a replicate. For sorted subsets, 200 to 250 ng of genomic DNA, equivalent to some 33,000 T cell genomes, went into each replicate PCR. The purified libraries were quantified using a Qubit 3.0 fluorometer, sized with a Bioanalyzer 2100, and then quantified again using the KAPA Library Quantification kit. Every immunoSEQ 96-well plate was sequenced on a separate single-read 150-cycle Illumina NextSeq 550 flow cell. Per the original workflow: Because only junctional sequences without quality scores were contained in the immunoSEQ output, filtering matching that applied to full-length reads could not be performed. Sequences were annotated with PyIR, a Python wrapper for IgBLAST v1.9, and V/J genes and CDR3 were assigned using IMGT germline references. Any read was removed if the V/J assignment was weak (E-value above 1e-6), the CDR3 was missing, or the read contained stop codons, out-of-frame junctions, or ambiguous translated residues. A V3J clonotype was defined by an identical inferred V gene, J gene, and CDR3 amino acid sequence. Percentage overlap between repertoires was computed as shared unique clonotypes divided by the size of the smaller repertoire. Repertoire richness was assessed with RTK rarefaction, the Chao1 estimator, and Recon v2.1 estimates of unobserved clonotypes. OLGA was used to compute generation probabilities for all TCRbeta clonotypes that the gDNA method yielded from a handful of donors. Entries here come from immuneACCESS through TCRdb and include only in-frame sequences with V and J called. Some clones fail to appear in such tables; in the studies checked, an unresolved V gene covers under half of the shortfall, and the cause of the remainder is unknown. That table gives V, J and clone size, and the DNA gave D and trimming. In all, the sample holds under 2,000,000 clones, and roughly 94% of those were seen once. 1% to 1.5% of the sample is taken by the ten largest.

As to this clone: It has no known antigen specificity. Base quality data are lacking; no much larger clone is found one base away.

The CDR3 contains 15 residues, cysteine and phenylalanine counted. Of the read, only the CDR3 DNA is kept; its 45 bases are in frame from base 1. Trimming at the junction amounts to 1 base on V and 6 bases on J, and the germline ends lie 14 bases apart. Per the germline V gene (reference sequence), MNHEY is the CDR1 and SMNVEV is the CDR2. CD8 naive samples were obtained by positive selection for CCR7 among CD45RO-negative cells, yielding a CD45RA+CCR7+ population from which TemRA cells were excluded. Healthy HIV-negative adults with no recently reported acute infections or vaccinations were included as donors. Every donor was a Caucasian adult living in Nashville, Tennessee, USA. Blood was collected by leukapheresis, and PBMCs were isolated by Ficoll-Histopaque density gradient centrifugation and then cryopreserved in liquid nitrogen vapor phase. Purity and quantity of every magnetically sorted T cell population were checked by analytical flow cytometry. From each sorted fraction, genomic DNA was isolated and quantified by UV absorbance on a Nanodrop 2000c.

This sequence was found in a man aged 18 to 35 in good health. Sequencing was performed on naive CD8+ T cells sorted from blood. The cell subset or site label here, explained by the study, means: CD45RA+CCR7+. This chain joins TRBV27 to TRBJ2-3; 5 matching bases give a weak D call of TRBD1. The DNA is as follows: TGTGCCAGCAGTTTATTCCCGAGCAGGGCTGATACGCAGTATTTT. This sequence encodes CASSLFPSRADTQYF.